This TCR beta chain was identified during a study of identical twins. TCRdb ran MiXCR on the 5' RACE reads and lists one entry per CDR3 protein. The sample shows 700,000 or so distinct CDR3 sequences, 21% of them seen only once. The length of the CDR3 is 13 residues. Germline V CDR1 and CDR2: DFQATT, SNEGSKA (reference sequence). The V and J ends lost 4 bases and 3 bases respectively, with 10 bases between them. The table lists this clonotype with a few counts. The same data also went into a second study, on T cells expressing NK-cell markers.

J is TRBJ1-5 and V is TRBV20-1, with a possible D match to TRBD1 (6 bases). The sequence was obtained from a woman younger than 30 in good health. Material: PBMCs. The CDR3 DNA reads as TGCAGTGCTATCAGGACAGCCAATCAGCCCCAGCATTTT. This gives the protein CSAIRTANQPQHF.